The present TCR beta chain was sequenced within a study of T cells in Graves' hyperthyroidism and ophthalmopathy. The table lists this clonotype with a few counts. CDR3 length: 16 amino acids. Per germline, CDR1 SGHKS and CDR2 YYEKEE (reference sequence). Trimming stripped 2 bases from V and 0 bases from J, with 11 bases between. TCR beta CDR3 sequences were amplified from RNA transcripts. The primer set for the first-round RT-PCR of the TCR CDR3 was HTBI. Using its own MiXCR run on the multiplex PCR reads, TCRdb lists one record per CDR3 protein. The sample includes about 380,000 distinct CDR3 sequences, approximately 13% of them seen just once. Disease duration under 2 months; hyperthyroidism patients were aged 18 to 65.

The clonotype comes from a man under 40 with Graves' hyperthyroidism that later progressed to Graves' ophthalmopathy. The genes are TRBV5-5 and TRBJ1-4, with D perhaps TRBD1 (5 bases). Sequencing was carried out using blood. The CDR3 region is CASSLRGGATNEKLFF. Here the CDR3 DNA reads TGTGCCAGCAGCTTACGGGGCGGGGCAACTAATGAAAAACTGTTTTTT.